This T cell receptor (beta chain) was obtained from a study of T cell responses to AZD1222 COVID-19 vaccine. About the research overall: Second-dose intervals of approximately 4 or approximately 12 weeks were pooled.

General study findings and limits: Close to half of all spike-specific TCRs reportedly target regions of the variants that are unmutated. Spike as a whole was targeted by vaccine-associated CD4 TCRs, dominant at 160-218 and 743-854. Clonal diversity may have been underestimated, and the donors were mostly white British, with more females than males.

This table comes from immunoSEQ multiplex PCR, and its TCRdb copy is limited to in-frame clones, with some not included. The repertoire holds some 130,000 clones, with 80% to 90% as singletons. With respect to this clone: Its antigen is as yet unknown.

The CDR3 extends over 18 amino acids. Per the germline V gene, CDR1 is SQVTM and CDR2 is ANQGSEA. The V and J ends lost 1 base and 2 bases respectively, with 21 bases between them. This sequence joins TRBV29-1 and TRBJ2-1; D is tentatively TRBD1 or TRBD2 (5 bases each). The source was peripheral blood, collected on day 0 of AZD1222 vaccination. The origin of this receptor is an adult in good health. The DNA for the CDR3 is TGCAGCGTTGAAGGGCAGTACGGGGCTAGGGCCCCCTACAATGAGCAGTTCTTC. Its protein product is CSVEGQYGARAPYNEQFF.